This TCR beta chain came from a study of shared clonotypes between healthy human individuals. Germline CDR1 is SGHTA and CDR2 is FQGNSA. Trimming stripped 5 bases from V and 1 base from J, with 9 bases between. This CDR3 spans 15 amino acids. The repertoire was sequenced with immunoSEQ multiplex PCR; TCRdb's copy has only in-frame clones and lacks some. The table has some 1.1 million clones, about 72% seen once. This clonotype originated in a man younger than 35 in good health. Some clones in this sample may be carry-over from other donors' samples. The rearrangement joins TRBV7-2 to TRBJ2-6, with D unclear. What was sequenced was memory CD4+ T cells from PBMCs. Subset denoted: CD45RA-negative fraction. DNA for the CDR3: TGTGCCAGCAGCCAACAGCGATCTGGGGCCAACGTCCTGACTTTC. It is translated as CASSQQRSGANVLTF.